These 11 T cell receptor beta chains were all obtained from the same sample, sequenced in a study of CXCR3-negative and CXCR3-positive naive CD8 T cells. Points from the study as a whole: When CXCR3-positive naive cells were set against CXCR3-negative naive cells, the former had more hydrophobic TRB CDR3s.

UMI-labeled TRB cDNA libraries were prepared by 5' RACE. Reprocessing the 5' RACE reads, TCRdb reports a single entry for every CDR3 protein and omits DNA. The record lists about 50,000 distinct CDR3 sequences, of which the ten most abundant hold around 0.5%. Their antigens remain unidentified. Sequenced input: naive CXCR3+ CD8+ T cells from blood. Subset of the sample: CD45RO-CCR7+CD27+CD95- naive CD8+ T cells expressing CXCR3 (TNR3+). The receptors stem from a human donor in good health. Some clones in this sample may be carry-over from other donors' samples.

The chain combines TRBV19 with TRBJ2-1; TCRdb lists TRBD1, though no DNA is available to test this call. Germline CDR1 reads LNHDA; CDR2 reads SQIVND (reference sequence). The CDR3 length is 14 residues. This chain's CDR3 is CASSSDSEWNEQFF.

This chain connects TRBV5-1 to TRBJ1-1; TCRdb's assignment of TRBD1 cannot be checked, as there is no DNA. This CDR3 has 15 amino acids. Germline assignment: CDR1 SGHRS and CDR2 YFSETQ. The CDR3 loop reads CASSLLGTGSVEAFF.

V and J are TRBV10-1 and TRBJ1-1; lacking DNA, the TRBD1 call made by TCRdb goes unchecked. Germline CDR1 WNHNN, CDR2 SYGVQD (reference sequence). The CDR3 has 15 residues. The CDR3 loop is CASSESDRARTEAFF.

The chain recombines TRBV7-2 with TRBJ2-1; TCRdb designates TRBD1, a call that cannot be tested without DNA. Germline CDR1 is SGHTA and CDR2 is FQGNSA. CDR3 size: 15 residues. CDR3 residues: CASSPGSGARNEQFF.

The gene calls are TRBV2 and TRBJ1-2; TCRdb outputs TRBD1, but without DNA this stays unchecked. Per the germline V gene, CDR1 is SNHLY and CDR2 is FYNNEI. The CDR3 has 15 amino acids. The CDR3 here is CASTRGQGENYGYTF.

The CDR3 sequence is CSVEVGGPSVFEQYF. This sequence joins TRBV29-1 and TRBJ2-7; TCRdb reports TRBD1, a call that lacks DNA to check it against. This CDR3 comprises 15 residues. Germline CDR1 and CDR2: SQVTM and ANQGSEA.

This chain connects TRBV11-2 to TRBJ2-1; TCRdb calls TRBD2, which cannot be checked without DNA. CDR1 and CDR2 (germline): SGHAT, FQNNGV. CDR3 size: 16 residues. The chain's CDR3 is CASSPLLRGGINEQFF.

The V call is TRBV29-1, the J call TRBJ2-1. Per the germline V gene, CDR1 is SQVTM and CDR2 is ANQGSEA. CDR3 length equals 13 residues. The CDR3 loop reads CSVVGGSYNEQFF.

V gene TRBV7-3 combines with J gene TRBJ2-6. Germline V CDR1 and CDR2: SGHTA, FQGTGA. There are 13 residues in the CDR3. The CDR3 is CASSNSGANVLTF.

The gene calls are TRBV4-1 and TRBJ2-3; the D call of TRBD2 rests on TCRdb alone, since no DNA is present to check it. The CDR3 is made up of 14 amino acids. The germline gives CDR1 MGHRA, CDR2 YSYEKL. This CDR3 reads CASNQAGGTDTRYF.

The rearrangement uses TRBV18 and TRBJ2-3; TCRdb's D call, TRBD1, is unchecked because there is no DNA. Germline V gene lookup returns CDR1 KGHSH and CDR2 LQKENI. This CDR3 region has 14 residues. The CDR3 is CASSWTGGIDTQYF.